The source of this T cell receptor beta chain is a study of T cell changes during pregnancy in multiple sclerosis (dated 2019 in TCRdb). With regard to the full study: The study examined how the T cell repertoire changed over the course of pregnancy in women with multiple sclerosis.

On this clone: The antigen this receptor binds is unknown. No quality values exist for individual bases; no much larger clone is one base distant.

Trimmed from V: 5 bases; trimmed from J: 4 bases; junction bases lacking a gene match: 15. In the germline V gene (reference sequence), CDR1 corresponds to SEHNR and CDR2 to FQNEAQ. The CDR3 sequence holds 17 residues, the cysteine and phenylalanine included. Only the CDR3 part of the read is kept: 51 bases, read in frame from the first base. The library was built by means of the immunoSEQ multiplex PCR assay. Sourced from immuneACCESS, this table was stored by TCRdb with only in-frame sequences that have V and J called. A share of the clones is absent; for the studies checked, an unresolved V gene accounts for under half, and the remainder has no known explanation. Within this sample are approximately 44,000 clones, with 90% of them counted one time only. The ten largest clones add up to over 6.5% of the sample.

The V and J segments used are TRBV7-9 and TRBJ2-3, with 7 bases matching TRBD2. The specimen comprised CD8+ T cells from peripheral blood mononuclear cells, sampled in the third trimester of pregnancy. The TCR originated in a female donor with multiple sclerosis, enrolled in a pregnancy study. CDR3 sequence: CASSLGGLVGDADTQYF. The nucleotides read TGTGCCAGCAGCCTAGGCGGACTAGTGGGAGATGCAGATACGCAGTATTTT.